Reported below is one T cell receptor beta chain. Its specificity is not known. The CDR3 runs 16 residues. Losses at the gene ends were 6 bases for V and 10 bases for J; bases not matched to a gene: 12. Germline CDR1 MNHEY, CDR2 SMNVEV (reference sequence). Assay used: immunoSEQ multiplex PCR; TCRdb lists only in-frame clones, some missing. The sample has about 260,000 clones; less than 95% are singletons. The data were obtained in a study of cytomegalovirus exposure and HLA in healthy donors. Study outcomes and limitations: Reports credit the classifier with highly specific, highly sensitive diagnosis of cytomegalovirus status. A list of 150 to 200 TCR beta chains associated with cytomegalovirus was given. In vitro, three CMV-associated chains proved specific for CMV antigens.

This sequence originates from a woman aged 25 to 39 in good health and CMV-seronegative. This rearrangement joins TRBV27 to TRBJ2-1, with 13 bases lining up with TRBD2. Sequencing input: PBMCs. The CDR3 protein is CASSLETSGRTGEQFF. In DNA form, the CDR3 reads TGTGCCAGCAGCCTCGAGACTAGCGGGAGGACGGGAGAGCAGTTCTTC.